Below are 23 T cell receptor beta chains sequenced from a single sample in a study of blood T cell repertoires in COVID-19. Assay used: immunoSEQ multiplex PCR; TCRdb lists only in-frame clones, some missing. The table includes roughly 43,000 clones, around 88% detected once. Specimen: peripheral blood. These receptors came from a human donor in a cohort sampled during active COVID-19.

The chain employs TRBV5-1 and TRBJ2-2, with 13 nucleotides matching TRBD2. CDR1 is SGHRS, CDR2 YFSETQ, per germline. The CDR3 runs to 17 residues. The junction had 2 bases not matched to a gene; V was cut back by 3 bases and J by 0 bases. The CDR3 sequence is CASSYGTSGANTGELFF. Here the CDR3 DNA reads TGCGCCAGCAGCTACGGGACTAGCGGGGCGAACACCGGGGAGCTGTTTTTT.

The chain combines TRBV3-1 (or the pseudogene TRBV3-2) with TRBJ2-2; perhaps TRBD1 as D (6 bases). The CDR3 runs 19 residues. The ends were cut back, 2 bases at V and 3 bases at J, with 22 bases in the middle. Germline CDR1 and CDR2: LGHDT and YNNKEL (reference sequence). DNA of the CDR3: TGTGCCAGCAGCCAACAAAGGCTGCGACAGGTACACTACACCGGGGAGCTGTTTTTT. Translating it yields CASSQQRLRQVHYTGELFF.

The V call is TRBV27, the J call TRBJ1-5, with a weak D call TRBD1 (5 bases). Trimming stripped 1 base from V and 4 bases from J, with 8 bases between. Germline CDR1 MNHEY, CDR2 SMNVEV (reference sequence). The CDR3 runs to 14 residues. The CDR3 spells CASSLYGGNQPQHF. The DNA for the CDR3 is TGTGCCAGCAGTTTATATGGGGGGAATCAGCCCCAGCATTTT.

This chain links TRBV24-1 with TRBJ2-1; 16 positions agree with TRBD2. The V gene's germline CDR1 is KGHDR and CDR2 SFDVKD. The ends lost 9 bases at V and 0 bases at J; junction bases unmatched: 22. The CDR3 has 23 residues. This CDR3 reads CATLTGLAGGPSSRGVSYNEQFF. CDR3 sequence (DNA): TGTGCCACCCTAACGGGACTAGCGGGAGGGCCCTCTTCTCGAGGGGTCTCCTACAATGAGCAGTTCTTC.

This chain connects TRBV28 to TRBJ1-1; unclear D gene. Deletions cut 6 bases from V and 7 bases from J, with 12 bases between. The CDR3 sequence is 12 residues long. Germline V gene sequence: CDR1 MDHEN, CDR2 SYDVKM. CDR3 nucleotide sequence: TGTGCCAGCAGCAGGACTTGGGGTGAAGCTTTCTTT. Amino acid sequence: CASSRTWGEAFF.

This clone was recorded a few times. This sequence joins TRBV6-2 or TRBV6-3 and TRBJ2-7, with 8 bases identical to TRBD2. The CDR3 is 14 amino acids. Germline V gives CDR1 MNHEY, CDR2 SVGEGT. V gave up 3 bases and J gave up 1 base; unmatched junction bases: 2. The CDR3 DNA sequence: TGTGCCAGCAGTTATGGCGGGGGGTCCTACGAGCAGTACTTC. This encodes CASSYGGGSYEQYF.

The chain links TRBV4-3 to TRBJ1-4, with D possibly being TRBD1 (5 bases). With 4 bases removed from V and 4 bases from J, the gap between germline ends came to 13 bases. This CDR3 spans 15 amino acids. From germline, CDR1 is LGHNA and CDR2 YSLEER. In DNA form, the CDR3 reads TGCGCCAGCAGCCCGTCCGGGGGAGGTAATGAAAAACTGTTTTTT. Translation: CASSPSGGGNEKLFF.

The V call is TRBV28, the J call TRBJ1-4; TRBD1 is a possible D gene (6 bases). V lost 5 bases and J lost 16, with 17 bases in between. CDR1 is MDHEN and CDR2 is SYDVKM in the germline V gene. The CDR3 is made up of 12 amino acids. The CDR3: CASSLPQGIAFF. The DNA of the CDR3 is TGTGCCAGCAGTCTTCCACAGGGAATCGCGTTTTTT.

The V and J genes are TRBV28 and TRBJ2-1; 12 bases match TRBD2. Germline values: CDR1 MDHEN, CDR2 SYDVKM. The length of the CDR3 is 19 residues. The V segment lost 5 bases and the J segment 3 bases; nucleotides outside the gene matches: 14. The CDR3 loop is CASSRRGLAGGSHYNEQFF. CDR3 coding DNA: TGTGCCAGCAGTCGCCGGGGACTAGCGGGCGGGAGCCACTACAATGAGCAGTTCTTC.

V usage is TRBV10-1 and J usage is TRBJ2-1, with 8 bases aligning to TRBD1. The length of the CDR3 is 12 residues. Germline V CDR1 and CDR2: WNHNN, SYGVQD (reference sequence). Trimming cost V 4 bases and J 13 bases; bases outside gene matches: 6. The CDR3 loop reads CASSATGGPQFF. CDR3 sequence (DNA): TGCGCCAGCAGTGCTACAGGGGGACCCCAGTTCTTC.

The chain joins TRBV18 to TRBJ2-3, with 8 positions matching TRBD2. J lost 0 bases, V lost 5 bases, and 4 bases had no gene match. This CDR3 region has 15 residues. Per the germline V gene, CDR1 is KGHSH and CDR2 is LQKENI. The CDR3 bases are TGTGCCAGCTCATTCACTAGCGGAAGCACAGATACGCAGTATTTT. Its protein product is CASSFTSGSTDTQYF.

This chain uses TRBV11-2 with TRBJ2-2; TRBD2 matches 9 bases. Germline CDR1 reads SGHAT; CDR2 reads FQNNGV. The junction had 6 bases not matched to a gene; V was cut back by 2 bases and J by 5 bases. The CDR3 is made up of 16 amino acids. The CDR3 bases are TGTGCCAGCAGCTTATCCATGGCGGGGGGGACCGGGGAGCTGTTTTTT. Amino acids: CASSLSMAGGTGELFF.

This chain joins TRBV11-2 and TRBJ1-1; D not resolved. Germline V gene lookup returns CDR1 SGHAT and CDR2 FQNNGV. This CDR3 region has 13 residues. The germline V and J ends were trimmed by 2 bases and 7 bases, with 11 bases remaining between them. CDR3: CASSLRRGSEAFF. The CDR3 coding sequence is TGTGCCAGCAGCTTAAGAAGAGGGAGTGAAGCTTTCTTT.

This clone was picked up a small number of times. The V gene is TRBV1, the J gene TRBJ2-7; the table assigns TRBD1, which was not confirmed against the DNA. TRBV1 is assigned pseudogene status. This CDR3 contains 15 residues. The CDR3: CTSNFGRDSSYEQYF. In nucleotides, the CDR3 is TGCACCAGTAACTTCGGAAGGGACAGCTCCTACGAGCAGTACTTC.

This rearrangement joins TRBV5-4 to TRBJ2-7, with 14 bases that match TRBD2. The CDR3 length is 16 residues. Germline loops: CDR1 SGHNT, CDR2 YYREEE (reference sequence). J lost 5 bases, V lost 4 bases, and 8 bases had no gene match. The CDR3 DNA follows: TGTGCCAGCAGCCCACCGGGACTAGCGGGGGCGGACGAGCAGTACTTC. It encodes CASSPPGLAGADEQYF.

This rearrangement joins TRBV10-1 to TRBJ1-5, with TRBD1 matching 10 bases. The CDR3 totals 16 residues. Germline V lookup: CDR1 WNHNN, CDR2 SYGVQD (reference sequence). Trimming at V came to 4 bases and at J to 0 bases, leaving 3 bases not matched to a gene. The CDR3 here is CASSGGTGDSNQPQHF. The CDR3 DNA is TGCGCCAGCAGTGGTGGGACAGGGGATAGCAATCAGCCCCAGCATTTT.

This chain connects TRBV2 to TRBJ2-5, with 8 bases lining up with TRBD1. The CDR3 contains 14 residues. Germline CDR1 SNHLY, CDR2 FYNNEI. J was trimmed by 1 base and V by 6 bases; bases with no gene match: 4. As DNA, the CDR3 is TGTGCCAGCAGGACAGACAGGGGCCAAGAGACCCAGTACTTC. Translating it yields CASRTDRGQETQYF.

V and J are TRBV2 and TRBJ2-5; maybe TRBD2 (5 bases). The CDR3 has 12 residues. V was shortened by 6 bases and J by 1 base, with 6 bases between the two germline ends. Germline CDR1 SNHLY, CDR2 FYNNEI. CDR3 DNA: TGTGCCAGCAGGGCGGGCCAAGAGACCCAGTACTTC. It encodes CASRAGQETQYF.

The chain couples TRBV23-1 to TRBJ1-5, with D possibly being TRBD1 (6 bases). TRBV23-1 qualifies as an ORF whose function is uncertain. Between the trimmed V and J ends, which lost 7 bases and 0 bases, there was a span of 19 bases. The CDR3 has 17 residues. The CDR3 protein is CASIPFWTDYSNQPQHF. CDR3 nucleotides: TGCGCCAGCATTCCGTTTTGGACAGATTATAGCAATCAGCCCCAGCATTTT.

This chain joins TRBV27 and TRBJ2-3, with 8 bases lining up with TRBD1. With 6 bases clipped from V and 3 bases from J, the junction kept 8 bases outside the gene matches. This CDR3 has 15 residues. Looked up from germline, CDR1 is MNHEY and CDR2 is SMNVEV (reference sequence). CDR3 DNA sequence: TGTGCCAGCAGCCCGGACAGGGCTGCAACAGATACGCAGTATTTT. This codes for CASSPDRAATDTQYF.

This chain links TRBV6-2 or TRBV6-3 with TRBJ2-3, with 10 bases identical to TRBD2. Trimming took 5 bases from V and 2 from J; bases not matched to a gene: 1. Per germline, CDR1 MNHEY and CDR2 SVGEGT. The CDR3 is made up of 14 amino acids. The CDR3 bases are TGTGCCAGCAGTAGCGGGGGGGCCACAGATACGCAGTATTTT. Translated, it gives CASSSGGATDTQYF.

The rearrangement links TRBV5-1 to TRBJ2-3; D is perhaps TRBD1 (6 bases). Germline V lookup: CDR1 SGHRS, CDR2 YFSETQ. Trimming left V 2 bases short and J 1 base short, with 17 bases between. The CDR3 has 17 amino acids. CDR3: CASSFGNRVAGTDTQYF. The CDR3 nucleotides are TGCGCCAGCAGCTTCGGAAACAGGGTCGCCGGCACAGATACGCAGTATTTT.

The chain uses TRBV7-2 and TRBJ2-3; TRBD2 agrees at 13 bases. Trimming cost V 1 base and J 5 bases; bases outside gene matches: 0. Germline CDR1 is SGHTA and CDR2 is FQGNSA. The CDR3 has 15 amino acids. CDR3: CASSLGLAGGDTQYF. The DNA of the CDR3 is TGTGCCAGCAGCTTAGGACTAGCGGGGGGAGATACGCAGTATTTT.